A selection of T cell receptor beta chains follows, all from one sample in a study of blood T cells in healthy people across ages. TCRdb re-derived calls from the 5' RACE reads in MiXCR, one entry per CDR3 protein. Here the sample spans hundreds of thousands of distinct CDR3 sequences, roughly 50% being singletons. The sequenced sample consisted of blood. These receptors came from a man aged 25-40 years in good health. The CDR3 runs from the conserved cysteine through the conserved F or W. D genes are given only for firm matches. Only part of the rows carry a size: once, few, many, or a class if the clone is expanded.

d_gene,v_gene,abundance,j_gene,CDR3nt,CDR3aa
TRBD1,TRBV6-2/TRBV6-3,.,TRBJ2-7,TGTGCCAGCAGTTACGTTGGGACAGGGACCCACCGGCGCGAGCAGTACTTC,CASSYVGTGTHRREQYF
.,TRBV9,few,TRBJ2-3,TGTGCCAGCACCCGGTTAGGGTTAACAGATACGCAGTATTTT,CASTRLGLTDTQYF
.,TRBV20-1,.,TRBJ1-2,TGCAGTGCTAGGACTAACAGGGATGGATATGGCTACACCTTC,CSARTNRDGYGYTF
.,TRBV20-1,.,TRBJ2-3,TGCAGTGCTGGGGTAGATACGCAGTATTTT,CSAGVDTQYF
TRBD1,TRBV2,.,TRBJ2-7,TGTGCCAGCAGTGAAGGGGGACAGATTGACGAGCAGTACTTC,CASSEGGQIDEQYF
.,TRBV4-2,.,TRBJ1-2,TGTGCCAGCAGCCACGAAAATAGCTATGGCTACACCTTC,CASSHENSYGYTF
TRBD1,TRBV6-4,.,TRBJ2-6,TGTGCCAGCAGTGTACAGGGGAACTCTGGGGCCAACGTCCTGACTTTC,CASSVQGNSGANVLTF
.,TRBV7-9,.,TRBJ2-5,TGTGCCAGCAGCGACACTGCGACTGGAGAAGAGACCCAGTACTTC,CASSDTATGEETQYF
TRBD2,TRBV7-2,.,TRBJ2-7,TGTGCCAGCAGCTTTGTGGCTAGCGGGAGCGACGAGCAGTACTTC,CASSFVASGSDEQYF
TRBD2,TRBV20-1,.,TRBJ2-5,TGCAGTGCTAGAGCCTCGGGAGGAGGAGAGACCCAGTACTTC,CSARASGGGETQYF
.,TRBV20-1,.,TRBJ2-5,TGCAGTGCTGCGACTCTTGGGGAGACCCAGTACTTC,CSAATLGETQYF
TRBD1,TRBV29-1,.,TRBJ1-3,TGCAGCGTGGGACAGGGGACGGGAAACACCATATATTTT,CSVGQGTGNTIYF